The clone carrying this T cell receptor (beta chain) turned up a few times. This sample was included in a study of blood T cells in healthy people across ages. Study overall: Template switching caught about one barcoded beta molecule for each two T cells.

The CDR3 covers 16 residues. The V end lost 0 bases, the J end lost 0 bases, and 11 bases lay between the germline ends. Per germline, CDR1 MGHRA and CDR2 YSYEKL. Together with a sample-barcoded 5' primer, a J-beta primer mix was included in a second PCR lasting 7 to 11 cycles. TCRdb used MiXCR to reprocess the 5' RACE reads, holding one entry per CDR3 protein. The data contain 750,000 to 950,000 distinct CDR3 sequences, 25% to 30% of them singletons. The same sample was also studied in work on T cells of mothers and their children. That study reports: Healthy Caucasian mothers, a few in number, and their six children were the donors.

The V gene is TRBV4-1, the J gene TRBJ1-1; D not resolved. Sequencing was done on a sample of blood. This TCR was recovered from a boy younger than 18 in good health. The CDR3 nucleotides are TGCGCCAGCAGCCAAGATCGTGGCGGATTGAACACTGAAGCTTTCTTT. Translated: CASSQDRGGLNTEAFF.